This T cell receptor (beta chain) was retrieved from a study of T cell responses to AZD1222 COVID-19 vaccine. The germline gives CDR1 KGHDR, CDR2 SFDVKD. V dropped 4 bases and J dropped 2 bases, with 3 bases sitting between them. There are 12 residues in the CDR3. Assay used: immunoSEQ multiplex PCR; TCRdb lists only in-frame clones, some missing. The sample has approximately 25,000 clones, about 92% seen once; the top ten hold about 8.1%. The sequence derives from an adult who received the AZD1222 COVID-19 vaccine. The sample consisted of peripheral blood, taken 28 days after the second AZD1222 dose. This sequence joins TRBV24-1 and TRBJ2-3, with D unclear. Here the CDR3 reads CATSDYTDTQYF. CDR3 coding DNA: TGTGCCACCAGTGACTACACAGATACGCAGTATTTT.